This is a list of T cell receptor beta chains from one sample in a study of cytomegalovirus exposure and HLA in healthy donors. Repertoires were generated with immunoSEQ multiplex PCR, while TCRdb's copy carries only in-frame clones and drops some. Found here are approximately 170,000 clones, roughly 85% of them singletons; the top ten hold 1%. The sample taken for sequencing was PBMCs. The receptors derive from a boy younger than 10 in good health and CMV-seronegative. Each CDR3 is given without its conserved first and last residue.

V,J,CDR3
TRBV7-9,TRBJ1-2,ASSRGPGNYGYT
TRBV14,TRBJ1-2,ASSQERVSGYT
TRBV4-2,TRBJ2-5,ASSQGQASNEETQY
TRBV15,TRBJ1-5,ATSGSLAQPQH
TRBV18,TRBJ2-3,ASSADRGLGTDTQY
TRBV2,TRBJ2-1,ASTPEEEAYNEQF
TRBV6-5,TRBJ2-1,ASSYGGAGYNEQF
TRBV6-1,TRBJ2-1,ATSSGGLDEQF
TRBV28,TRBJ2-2,ASSLLEITGELF
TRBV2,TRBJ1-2,ASSEAGGLGYT
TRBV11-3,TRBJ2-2,ASSLQGINTGELF
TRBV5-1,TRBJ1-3,ASSTRSGNTIY
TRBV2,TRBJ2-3,ASSEAWERAQY
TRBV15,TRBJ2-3,ATSRDYRDRGKESQY
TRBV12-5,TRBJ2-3,ASAASGTDTQY